Following are 11 T cell receptor beta chains from one sample sequenced in a study of CD8 T cells in Susac syndrome. RNA was extracted with the RNeasy kit, and a quantity of roughly 0.5 to 1 ug was reverse transcribed using random hexamers. Each CDR3 protein gets one entry after TCRdb re-called the immunoSEQ multiplex PCR reads with MiXCR. The table records over 70,000 distinct CDR3 sequences, 96% of them present only once. The sequencing input was CD8+ T cells from PBMCs. Source of these receptors: a human donor with Susac syndrome.

The chain joins TRBV18 to TRBJ2-7; possible D gene TRBD2, 6 bases. The CDR3 spans 14 residues. Germline CDR1 and CDR2: KGHSH and LQKENI. Trimming shortened V by 2 bases and J by 3 bases, and 11 bases separated the two germline ends. The CDR3 loop is CASSPWGGDYEQYF. Written as DNA, the CDR3 is TGTGCCAGCTCACCATGGGGAGGAGACTACGAGCAGTACTTC.

The gene calls are TRBV4-1 and TRBJ1-2; D remains ambiguous. The germline gives CDR1 MGHRA, CDR2 YSYEKL. CDR3 length: 14 residues. Trimming left V 6 bases short and J 8 bases short, with 19 bases between. DNA for the CDR3: TGCGCCAGCAGGACGACTATAAACCCGCGCGGCTACACCTTC. Protein product: CASRTTINPRGYTF.

The rearrangement uses TRBV5-1 and TRBJ2-3, with 13 bases lining up with TRBD2. Germline V lookup: CDR1 SGHRS, CDR2 YFSETQ. The CDR3 covers 14 residues. With V trimmed by 7 bases and J by 6 bases, 5 bases remained unmatched. CDR3 sequence: CASGTSGELDTQYF. Here the CDR3 DNA reads TGCGCCAGCGGGACTAGCGGGGAGCTGGATACGCAGTATTTT.

The chain couples TRBV30 to TRBJ1-2; 7 nucleotides line up with TRBD1. The J segment lost 3 bases and the V segment lost 7 bases, leaving 11 bases of the junction unmatched. Germline V gene data show CDR1 as GTSNPN and CDR2 as SVGIG (reference sequence). This CDR3 is 14 amino acids long. CDR3 amino acids: CASNEGAGDYGYTF. In DNA form, the CDR3 reads TGTGCCTCAAATGAGGGGGCCGGTGACTATGGCTACACCTTC.

The chain joins TRBV27 to TRBJ1-4; 9 bases map to TRBD1. The V and J ends lost 8 bases and 5 bases, in that order; junction bases with no gene match: 6. The CDR3 length is 14 residues. CDR1 is MNHEY, CDR2 SMNVEV, per germline (reference sequence). CDR3 DNA sequence: TGTGCCAGCTCCCGGACAGGGGTAAATGAAAAACTGTTTTTT. The encoded protein is CASSRTGVNEKLFF.

J is TRBJ2-5 and V is TRBV20-1; D possibly corresponds to TRBD2 (5 bases). This CDR3 spans 14 amino acids. The germline V and J ends were trimmed by 4 bases and 4 bases, with 16 bases remaining between them. Germline V gene lookup returns CDR1 DFQATT and CDR2 SNEGSKA (reference sequence). As DNA, the CDR3 is TGCAGTGCTAACCCACCTGAAGGAGGAGAGACCCAGTACTTC. Its protein is CSANPPEGGETQYF.

The chain uses TRBV5-4 and TRBJ1-4, with D possibly TRBD1 on 5 matching bases. The V gene's germline CDR1 is SGHNT and CDR2 YYREEE (reference sequence). V lost 3 bases, J lost 3 bases, and 9 bases lay in between. The CDR3 is 14 residues long. Written as DNA, the CDR3 is TGTGCCAGCAGCTCGCAGGGACCTAATGAAAAACTGTTTTTT. It specifies CASSSQGPNEKLFF.

The chain employs TRBV25-1 and TRBJ2-1; D unclear. The CDR3 runs 12 residues. Trimming left V 1 base short and J 8 bases short, with 6 bases between. The V gene's germline CDR1 is MGHDK and CDR2 SYGVNS. CDR3 nucleotides: TGTGCCAGCAGTGAATTTCTCCATGAGCAGTTCTTC. This codes for CASSEFLHEQFF.

The chain combines TRBV12-3 or TRBV12-4 with TRBJ1-2, with D unresolved. V was pared by 5 bases and J by 4 bases, with 14 bases between. There are 14 residues in the CDR3. The chain's CDR3 is CASSPSGDLYGYTF. The DNA for the CDR3 is TGTGCCAGCAGTCCCTCGGGAGACCTCTATGGCTACACCTTC.

V usage is TRBV13 and J usage is TRBJ2-7, with unresolved D. The V gene lost 0 bases and the J gene lost 0 bases, with 9 bases spanning the gap. CDR1 is PRHDT and CDR2 is FYEKMQ in the germline V gene (reference sequence). This CDR3 is built from 15 residues. CDR3 amino acids: CASSLGAGFSYEQYF. In DNA form, the CDR3 reads TGTGCCAGCAGCTTAGGTGCAGGTTTCTCCTACGAGCAGTACTTC.

This clonotype occurred once. The gene calls are TRBV7-3 and TRBJ2-2; unclear D gene. V shed 6 bases and J shed 6 bases, with 5 bases lying between them. The CDR3 consists of 11 residues. Germline V gene lookup returns CDR1 SGHTA and CDR2 FQGTGA. The CDR3 protein is CASRDSGELFF. The CDR3 DNA reads as TGTGCCAGCAGAGATTCCGGGGAGCTGTTTTTT.